This is a list of T cell receptor beta chains from one sample in a study of blood T cells in healthy people across ages. TCRdb re-called the 5' RACE reads through MiXCR, storing one row per CDR3 protein. The sample has 1 million or so distinct CDR3 sequences, less than 25% seen once. These records were also assigned to another study, of T cells of mothers and their children.

The sequencing sample was made of blood. These TCRs come from a girl between 2 and 10 years old in good health. CDR3s include the opening cysteine and the closing phenylalanine or tryptophan. The D gene is left open where the match is weak. Part of the rows lack a size; the others show once, few, many or a class for expanded clones.

V gene	D gene	CDR3 length	J gene	clone size	CDR3 protein	CDR3 DNA
TRBV5-1	NA	12	TRBJ2-5	few	CASSGLAHSPHF	TGCGCCAGCAGTGGGCTAGCGCATAGCCCACACTTC
TRBV10-3	TRBD2	14	TRBJ2-7	few	CATASGSNSYEQYF	TGTGCCACCGCTAGCGGGAGTAACTCCTACGAGCAGTACTTC
TRBV12-3/TRBV12-4	NA	16	TRBJ2-3	few	CASSFGRGKGPDTQYF	TGTGCCAGCAGTTTTGGTAGGGGGAAGGGCCCAGATACGCAGTATTTT
TRBV7-9	TRBD1	16	TRBJ2-2	NA	CASSLHRGRGTGELFF	TGTGCCAGCAGCTTACACAGGGGACGGGGTACCGGGGAGCTGTTTTTT
TRBV5-1	NA	13	TRBJ1-1	NA	CASSLEADYEAFF	TGCGCCAGCAGCTTGGAGGCAGACTATGAAGCTTTCTTT
TRBV7-2	TRBD2	16	TRBJ2-3	NA	CASSPSYLADTDTQYF	TGTGCCAGCAGCCCCTCCTACCTAGCGGACACAGATACGCAGTATTTT
TRBV6-1	NA	14	TRBJ1-1	few	CASSPRGVRGISFF	TGTGCCAGCAGCCCCCGCGGAGTGAGAGGCATTTCTTTCTTT
TRBV6-1	NA	14	TRBJ1-2	NA	CASSEVPKGGGYTF	TGTGCCAGCAGTGAAGTTCCTAAGGGAGGCGGCTACACCTTC
TRBV19	TRBD1	17	TRBJ2-3	few	CASSTTTGTGSSDTQYF	TGTGCCAGTAGCACAACTACCGGGACAGGGAGCTCAGATACGCAGTATTTT
TRBV29-1	NA	16	TRBJ1-1	NA	CSVEEVDGVGNTEAFF	TGCAGCGTTGAAGAGGTCGATGGGGTAGGAAACACTGAAGCTTTCTTT
TRBV4-3	NA	16	TRBJ1-2	few	CASSQDASGWDDGYTF	TGCGCCAGCAGCCAAGATGCTTCTGGATGGGATGATGGCTACACCTTC
TRBV6-6	NA	14	TRBJ2-5	NA	CASSLGPALETQYF	TGTGCCAGCAGCCTAGGGCCGGCCTTGGAGACCCAGTACTTC
TRBV29-1	NA	13	TRBJ2-7	NA	CSVETRGYYEQYF	TGCAGCGTTGAGACCCGGGGTTACTACGAGCAGTACTTC
TRBV3-1	NA	14	TRBJ2-1	NA	CASSPRSIYNEQFF	TGTGCCAGCAGTCCCCGGAGCATTTACAATGAGCAGTTCTTC
TRBV20-1	NA	11	TRBJ2-1	few	CSAPAFDEQFF	TGCAGTGCCCCAGCTTTCGATGAGCAGTTCTTC
TRBV9	NA	14	TRBJ1-2	few	CASSPPMDGYGYTF	TGTGCCAGCAGCCCCCCGATGGACGGATATGGCTACACCTTC
TRBV10-3	TRBD1	15	TRBJ2-7	NA	CAIKGDRGPSYEQYF	TGTGCCATCAAAGGGGACAGGGGTCCATCCTACGAGCAGTACTTC